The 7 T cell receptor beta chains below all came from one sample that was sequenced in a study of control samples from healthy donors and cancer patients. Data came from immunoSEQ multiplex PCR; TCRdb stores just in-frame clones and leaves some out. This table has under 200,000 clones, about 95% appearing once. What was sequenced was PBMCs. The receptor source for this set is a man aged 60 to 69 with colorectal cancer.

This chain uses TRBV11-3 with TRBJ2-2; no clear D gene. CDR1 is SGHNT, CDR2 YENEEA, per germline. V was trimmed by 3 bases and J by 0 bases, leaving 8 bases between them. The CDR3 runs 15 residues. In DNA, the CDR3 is TGTGCCAGCAGCTTCGGATTCCCGAACACCGGGGAGCTGTTTTTT. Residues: CASSFGFPNTGELFF.

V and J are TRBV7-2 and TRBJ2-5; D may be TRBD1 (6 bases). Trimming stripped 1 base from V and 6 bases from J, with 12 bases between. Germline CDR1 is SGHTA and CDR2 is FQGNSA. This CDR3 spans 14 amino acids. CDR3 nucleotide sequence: TGTGCCAGCAGCTTAGGGCAGGGGTCGAAGACCCAGTACTTC. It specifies CASSLGQGSKTQYF.

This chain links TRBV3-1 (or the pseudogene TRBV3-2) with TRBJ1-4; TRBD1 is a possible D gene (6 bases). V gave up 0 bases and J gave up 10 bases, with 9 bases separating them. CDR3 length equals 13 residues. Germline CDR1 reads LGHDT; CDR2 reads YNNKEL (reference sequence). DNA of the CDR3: TGTGCCAGCAGCCAAGATGGCAGGGGAAAACTGTTTTTT. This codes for CASSQDGRGKLFF.

Here the CDR3 DNA reads TGTGCCAGCAGTGCCACGGGGTTCCACACTGAAGCTTTCTTT. This codes for CASSATGFHTEAFF. V gene TRBV6-4 combines with J gene TRBJ1-1, with D unclear. Trimming removed 4 bases from V and 3 bases from J, with 12 bases in between. CDR1 is MRHNA and CDR2 is SNTAGT in the germline V gene. This CDR3 is 14 amino acids long.

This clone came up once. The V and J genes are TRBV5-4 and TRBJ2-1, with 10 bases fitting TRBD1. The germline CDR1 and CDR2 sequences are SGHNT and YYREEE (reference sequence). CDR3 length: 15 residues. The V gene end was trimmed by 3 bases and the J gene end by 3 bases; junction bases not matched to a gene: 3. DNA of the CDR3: TGTGCCAGCAGCTACAGGACAGGGGGCTACAATGAGCAGTTCTTC. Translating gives CASSYRTGGYNEQFF.

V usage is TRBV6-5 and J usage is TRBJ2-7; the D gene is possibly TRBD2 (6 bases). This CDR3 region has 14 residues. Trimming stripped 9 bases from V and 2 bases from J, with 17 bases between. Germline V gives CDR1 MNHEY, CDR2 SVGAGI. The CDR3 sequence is CASHPGSLPYEQYF. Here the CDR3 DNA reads TGTGCCAGTCACCCCGGGAGCCTACCCTACGAGCAGTACTTC.

The CDR3 sequence is CAWSVGPMNTEAFF. CDR3 coding DNA: TGTGCCTGGAGTGTAGGACCGATGAACACTGAAGCTTTCTTT. This chain links TRBV30 with TRBJ1-1, with no clear D. This CDR3 is 14 amino acids long. Germline CDR1 and CDR2: GTSNPN and SVGIG (reference sequence). V lost 0 bases and J 0 bases, leaving 8 bases between the germline ends.